The entry below gives a single T cell receptor beta chain sequence along with its context. This clone's antigen is unknown. No much larger clone exists at a distance of one base, and base qualities are not known. The data stem from a study of cytomegalovirus exposure and HLA in healthy donors (dated by TCRdb to about 2017). At the level of the whole study: According to a later analysis, the approximately 120 validation repertoires were produced on the same platform as the approximately 620 repertoires of the first cohort. To predict cytomegalovirus infection status, the study combined high-throughput TCR immunosequencing, statistical association of individual TCRs with disease status, and machine learning. The aim of the study was to test whether cataloging public T cell receptors could identify signatures of past pathogen exposure. A separate validation cohort of 100 to 150 different subjects was used in addition to the approximately 700-subject first cohort.

Separate from the roughly 650-subject first cohort, the validation cohort of 120 subjects was the group to which the donors belonged. The library relied on the immunoSEQ multiplex PCR assay. The authors' analysis ran thus. A statistical classification framework was built to diagnose cytomegalovirus status from the catalog of TCR beta chain sequences. TCRdb retrieved this table from immuneACCESS and kept in-frame rearrangements only. Not all clones are present; in checked studies, unresolved V genes account for under half, and no reason is known for the remainder. Clonal size and the V and J genes are those of that table, whereas D and trimming came from the DNA. The sample records some 99,000 clones, roughly 90% of which are singletons. In total, the top ten clones hold approximately 2.3% of the sample. Beyond this particular receptor, the publication reports: The classifier was reported to diagnose cytomegalovirus status with high specificity and sensitivity in both the original and validation cohorts. In a later analysis, TCRs clustered in the first cohort were found to also tend to co-occur in the 130 or so validation repertoires, with 85% to 95% of cluster scores above 0. A later analysis had no HLA typing for the validation cohort, so co-occurrence there was scored across all 120 repertoires. The study gave a list of 150 to 200 TCR beta chains associated with cytomegalovirus. Most TCR sequences were seen in very few donors, while some public TCRs were found in many individuals. Three of the identified cytomegalovirus-associated TCR beta chains were confirmed in vitro to be specific for cytomegalovirus antigens. It was suggested by the authors that the approach could potentially be generalized to other disease states and immunological phenotypes.

At the junction V is shortened by 0 bases and J by 5 bases, with 14 bases in between. The CDR3 spans 15 residues, from the cysteine through the phenylalanine. Only the CDR3 DNA is retained, 45 bases long and in frame from the first base. The germline V gene yields SGHAT for CDR1 and FQNNGV for CDR2. The sequence came from a woman aged 18-30 years in good health and CMV-seronegative. The chain is encoded by TRBV11-2 joined to TRBJ2-7; a tentative D call is TRBD2 (5 bases match). Source material: PBMCs. The DNA sequence is as follows: TGTGCCAGCAGCTTAGATACGGGGAAGTTCGACGAGCAGTACTTC. Translated, it reads CASSLDTGKFDEQYF.